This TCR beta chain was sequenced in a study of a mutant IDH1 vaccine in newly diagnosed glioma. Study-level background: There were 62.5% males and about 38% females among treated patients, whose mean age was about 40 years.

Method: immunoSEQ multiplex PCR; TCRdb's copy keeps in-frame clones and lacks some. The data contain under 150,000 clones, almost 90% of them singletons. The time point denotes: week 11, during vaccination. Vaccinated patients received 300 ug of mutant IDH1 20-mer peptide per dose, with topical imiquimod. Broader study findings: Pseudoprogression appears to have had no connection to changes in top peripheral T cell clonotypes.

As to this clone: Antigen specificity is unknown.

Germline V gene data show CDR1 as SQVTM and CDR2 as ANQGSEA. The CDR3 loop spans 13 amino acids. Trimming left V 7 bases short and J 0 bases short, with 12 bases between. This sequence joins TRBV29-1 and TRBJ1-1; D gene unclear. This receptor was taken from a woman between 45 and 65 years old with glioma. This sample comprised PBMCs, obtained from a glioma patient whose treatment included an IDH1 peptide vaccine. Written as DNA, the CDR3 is TGCAGCGCCCAGACCTGGCTGAACACTGAAGCTTTCTTT. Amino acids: CSAQTWLNTEAFF.